This T cell receptor (beta chain) was recorded in a study of OX40 agonist ivuxolimab in advanced cancers. Generated by immunoSEQ multiplex PCR, the TCRdb table keeps only in-frame clones and is missing some. The sample lists over 25,000 clones; about 86% were seen once. The CDR3 length is 15 residues. Per the germline V gene, CDR1 is SGHDT and CDR2 is YYEEEE. V lost 1 base and J 1 base, leaving 8 bases between the germline ends. Study observations and caveats: Dose levels from 0.1 to 3.0 mg/kg saw CD4+ and CD8+ blood T cells expand clonally by week 6. On average, a greater number of expanded clones characterised CD8+ T cells relative to CD4+.

Concerning this clone: Its antigen is unknown.

The J gene is TRBJ2-2, the V gene TRBV5-6, with D perhaps TRBD1 (5 bases). Here the sequenced sample was CD4+ or CD8+ T cells sorted from blood, taken in a trial of the OX40 agonist ivuxolimab. The receptor was derived from an adult with an advanced solid tumor such as melanoma, head and neck, liver or kidney cancer. CDR3 sequence: CASSLIDRNTGELFF. The CDR3 coding sequence is TGTGCCAGCAGCTTGATCGACAGGAACACCGGGGAGCTGTTTTTT.